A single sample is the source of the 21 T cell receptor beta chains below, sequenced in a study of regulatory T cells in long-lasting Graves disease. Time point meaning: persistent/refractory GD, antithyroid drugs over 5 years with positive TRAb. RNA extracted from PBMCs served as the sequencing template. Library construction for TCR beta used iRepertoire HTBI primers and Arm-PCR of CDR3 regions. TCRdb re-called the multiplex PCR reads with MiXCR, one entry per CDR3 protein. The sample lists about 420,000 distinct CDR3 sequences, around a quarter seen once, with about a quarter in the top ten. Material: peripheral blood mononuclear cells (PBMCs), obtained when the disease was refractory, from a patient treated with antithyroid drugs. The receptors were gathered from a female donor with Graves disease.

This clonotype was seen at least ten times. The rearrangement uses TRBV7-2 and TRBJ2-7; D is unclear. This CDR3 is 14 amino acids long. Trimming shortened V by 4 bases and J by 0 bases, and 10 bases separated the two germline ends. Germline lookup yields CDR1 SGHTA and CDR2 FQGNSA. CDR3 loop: CASSSVFGSYEQYF. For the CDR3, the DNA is TGTGCCAGCAGCTCGGTTTTCGGCTCCTACGAGCAGTACTTC.

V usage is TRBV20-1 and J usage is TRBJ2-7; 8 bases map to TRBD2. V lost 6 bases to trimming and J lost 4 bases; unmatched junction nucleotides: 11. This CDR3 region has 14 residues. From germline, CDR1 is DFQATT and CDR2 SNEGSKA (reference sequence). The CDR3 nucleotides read TGCAGTGCCCGTATAGCGGGACTCAGGTACGAGCAGTACTTC. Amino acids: CSARIAGLRYEQYF.

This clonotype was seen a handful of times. The CDR3 reads CAWTAVSPNEKLFF. As DNA, the CDR3 is TGTGCCTGGACGGCCGTGTCACCTAATGAAAAACTGTTTTTT. This chain links TRBV30 with TRBJ1-4; D not resolved. Trimming cost V 4 bases and J 3 bases, with 12 bases left between them. Germline values: CDR1 GTSNPN, CDR2 SVGIG (reference sequence). The CDR3 is made up of 14 amino acids.

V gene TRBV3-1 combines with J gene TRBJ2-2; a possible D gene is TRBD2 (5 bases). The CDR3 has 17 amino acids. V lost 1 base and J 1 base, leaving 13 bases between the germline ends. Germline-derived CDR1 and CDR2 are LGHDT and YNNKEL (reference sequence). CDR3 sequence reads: CASSQVLSGVNTGELFF. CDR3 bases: TGTGCCAGCAGCCAAGTCTTGAGCGGCGTGAACACCGGGGAGCTGTTTTTT.

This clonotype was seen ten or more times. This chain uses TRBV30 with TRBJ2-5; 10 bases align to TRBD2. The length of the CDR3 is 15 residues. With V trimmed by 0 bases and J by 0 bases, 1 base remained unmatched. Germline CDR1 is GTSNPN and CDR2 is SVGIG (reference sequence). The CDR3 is CAWSVTSGHQETQYF. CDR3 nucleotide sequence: TGTGCCTGGAGTGTGACTAGCGGGCACCAAGAGACCCAGTACTTC.

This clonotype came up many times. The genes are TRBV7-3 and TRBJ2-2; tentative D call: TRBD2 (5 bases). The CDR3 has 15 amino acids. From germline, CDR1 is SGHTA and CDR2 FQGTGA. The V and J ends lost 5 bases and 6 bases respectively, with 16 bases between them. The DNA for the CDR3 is TGTGCCAGCAGCCCATTTGGAGGCCGCGCCGGGGAGCTGTTTTTT. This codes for CASSPFGGRAGELFF.

CDR3 residues: CSASRDSRNQPQHF. Written as DNA, the CDR3 is TGCAGTGCCAGTAGGGACAGCCGCAATCAGCCCCAGCATTTT. The chain combines TRBV20-1 with TRBJ1-5; TRBD1 agrees at 7 bases. CDR3 length: 14 residues. V shed 6 bases, J shed 2 bases, and the junction held 7 bases outside the gene matches. Germline V CDR1 and CDR2: DFQATT, SNEGSKA (reference sequence).

CDR3 protein: CASSYDRGTYEQYF. CDR3 coding DNA: TGTGCCAGCAGTTATGATCGGGGAACCTACGAGCAGTACTTC. The V gene is TRBV6-2 or TRBV6-3, the J gene TRBJ2-7, with D perhaps TRBD2 (5 bases). Trimming pared 3 bases from V and 2 bases from J, leaving 11 bases between. This CDR3 comprises 14 residues. Germline V CDR1 and CDR2: MNHEY, SVGEGT.

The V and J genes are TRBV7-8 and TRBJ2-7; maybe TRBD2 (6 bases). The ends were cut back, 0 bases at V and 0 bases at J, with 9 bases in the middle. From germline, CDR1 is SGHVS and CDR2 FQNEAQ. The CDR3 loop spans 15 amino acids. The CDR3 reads CASSLAGLPSYEQYF. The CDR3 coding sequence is TGTGCCAGCAGCTTAGCGGGACTGCCCTCCTACGAGCAGTACTTC.

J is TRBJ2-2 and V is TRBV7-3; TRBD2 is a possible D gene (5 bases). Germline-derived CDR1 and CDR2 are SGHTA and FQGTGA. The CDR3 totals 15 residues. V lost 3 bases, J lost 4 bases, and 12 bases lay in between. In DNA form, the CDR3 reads TGTGCCAGCAGCTTTTCCGGGGATGGCACCGGGGAGCTGTTTTTT. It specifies CASSFSGDGTGELFF.

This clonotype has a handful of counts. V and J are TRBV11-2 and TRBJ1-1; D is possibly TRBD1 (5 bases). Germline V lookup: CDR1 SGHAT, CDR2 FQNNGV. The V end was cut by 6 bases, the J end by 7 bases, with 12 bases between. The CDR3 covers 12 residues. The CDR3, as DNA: TGTGCCAGCAGAAGTGGAGGGGTTGAAGCTTTCTTT. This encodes CASRSGGVEAFF.

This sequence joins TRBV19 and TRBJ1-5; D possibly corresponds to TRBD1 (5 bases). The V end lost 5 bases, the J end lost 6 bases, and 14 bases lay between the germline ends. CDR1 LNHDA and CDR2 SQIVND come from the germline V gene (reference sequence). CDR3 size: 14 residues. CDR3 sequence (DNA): TGTGCCAGTAGTCCAAGTGGGACCGGTCAGCCCCAGCATTTT. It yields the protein CASSPSGTGQPQHF.

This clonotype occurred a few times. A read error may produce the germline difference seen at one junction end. CDR3 protein: CASFILAGGHNERFF. The CDR3 DNA reads as TGTGCCAGCTTTATCCTGGCGGGAGGTCACAATGAGCGGTTCTTC. This chain joins TRBV12-3 or TRBV12-4 and TRBJ2-1; TRBD2 aligns across 8 bases. CDR3 length: 15 amino acids.

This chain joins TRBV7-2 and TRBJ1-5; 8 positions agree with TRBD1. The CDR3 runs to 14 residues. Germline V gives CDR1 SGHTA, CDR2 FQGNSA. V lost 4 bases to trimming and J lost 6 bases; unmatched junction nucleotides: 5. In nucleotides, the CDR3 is TGTGCCAGCAGCTCTCAGGGGGCCGGTCAGCCCCAGCATTTT. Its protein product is CASSSQGAGQPQHF.

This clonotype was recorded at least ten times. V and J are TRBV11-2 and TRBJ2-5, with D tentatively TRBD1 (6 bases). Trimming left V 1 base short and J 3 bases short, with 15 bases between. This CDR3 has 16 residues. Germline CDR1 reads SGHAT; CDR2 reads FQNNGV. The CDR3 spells CASSLVGGVPKETQYF. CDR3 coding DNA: TGTGCCAGCAGCTTAGTTGGGGGCGTCCCGAAAGAGACCCAGTACTTC.

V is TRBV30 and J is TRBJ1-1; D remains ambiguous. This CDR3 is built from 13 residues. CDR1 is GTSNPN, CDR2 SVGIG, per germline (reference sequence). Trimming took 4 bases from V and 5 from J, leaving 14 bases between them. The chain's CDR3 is CAWISKRLTEAFF. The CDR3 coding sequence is TGTGCCTGGATTAGCAAACGGTTGACTGAAGCTTTCTTT.

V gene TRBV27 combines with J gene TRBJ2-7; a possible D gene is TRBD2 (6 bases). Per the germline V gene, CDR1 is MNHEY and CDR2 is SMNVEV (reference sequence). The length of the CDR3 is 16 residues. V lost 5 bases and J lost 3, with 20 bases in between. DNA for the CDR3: TGTGCCAGCAGTCCTGCTCGGCGGGAATTAAACTACGAGCAGTACTTC. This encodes CASSPARRELNYEQYF.

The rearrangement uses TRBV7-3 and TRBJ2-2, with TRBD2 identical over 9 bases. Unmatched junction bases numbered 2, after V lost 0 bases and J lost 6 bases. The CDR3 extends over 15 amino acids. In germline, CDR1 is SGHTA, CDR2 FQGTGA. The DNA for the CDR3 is TGTGCCAGCAGCTTAACGGGACTAGCTGCCGGGGAGCTGTTTTTT. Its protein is CASSLTGLAAGELFF.

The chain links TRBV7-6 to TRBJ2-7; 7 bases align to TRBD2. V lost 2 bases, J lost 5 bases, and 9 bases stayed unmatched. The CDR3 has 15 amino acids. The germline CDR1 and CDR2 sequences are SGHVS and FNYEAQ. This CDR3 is CASSLSSGITHEQYF. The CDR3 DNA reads TGTGCCAGCAGCTTATCCAGCGGGATAACCCACGAGCAGTACTTC.

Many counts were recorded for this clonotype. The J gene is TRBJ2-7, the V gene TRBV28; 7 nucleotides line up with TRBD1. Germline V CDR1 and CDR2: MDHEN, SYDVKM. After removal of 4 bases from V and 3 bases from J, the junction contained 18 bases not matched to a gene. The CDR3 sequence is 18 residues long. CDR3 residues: CASSCWEQGDKKFYEQYF. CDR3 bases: TGTGCCAGCAGTTGTTGGGAGCAGGGGGATAAAAAATTCTACGAGCAGTACTTC.

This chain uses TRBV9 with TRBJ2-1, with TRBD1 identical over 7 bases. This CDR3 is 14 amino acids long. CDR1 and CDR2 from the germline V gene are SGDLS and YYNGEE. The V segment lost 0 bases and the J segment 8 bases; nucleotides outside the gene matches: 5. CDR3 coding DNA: TGTGCCAGCAGCGTAGTAGGGCAGGGGGATGAGCAGTTCTTC. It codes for CASSVVGQGDEQFF.